Listed here are 20 T cell receptor beta chains from one sample, sequenced in a study of cytomegalovirus exposure and HLA in healthy donors. Primers for the PCR totalled 60 Vbeta and 13 Jbeta. Profiling relied on immunoSEQ multiplex PCR, and the TCRdb table lists in-frame clones only, not all of them. The table includes roughly 180,000 clones, about four fifths detected once. Sample: PBMCs. Every receptor here comes from a man aged 35 to 55 in good health and CMV-seronegative.

CDR3 residues: CASSLATGTNTEAFF. The CDR3 nucleotides are TGTGCCAGCAGCTTAGCGACAGGGACGAACACTGAAGCTTTCTTT. The V call is TRBV7-9, the J call TRBJ1-1; 7 positions match TRBD1. This CDR3 spans 15 amino acids. Per germline, CDR1 SEHNR and CDR2 FQNEAQ (reference sequence). The V segment lost 0 bases and the J segment 1 base; nucleotides outside the gene matches: 2.

The V and J genes are TRBV29-1 and TRBJ2-6; 8 bases align to TRBD2. CDR1 is SQVTM, CDR2 ANQGSEA, per germline. The CDR3 contains 17 residues. The V and J ends lost 6 bases and 0 bases, in that order; junction bases with no gene match: 10. The CDR3 DNA is TGCAGCGTGGGGTCTGGACGGGAGGGCTCTGGGGCCAACGTCCTGACTTTC. Translating it yields CSVGSGREGSGANVLTF.

This clone was detected a few times. The chain joins TRBV11-1 to TRBJ2-5, with 10 bases lining up with TRBD2. The ends lost 2 bases at V and 8 bases at J; junction bases unmatched: 5. The CDR3 totals 14 residues. Germline V gene lookup returns CDR1 SGHAT and CDR2 FQDESV (reference sequence). This chain's CDR3 is CASSLPSGSETQYF. The CDR3, as DNA: TGTGCCAGCAGCTTACCTAGCGGGAGTGAAACCCAGTACTTC.

J is TRBJ2-1 and V is TRBV27; 7 bases agree with TRBD2. CDR1 is MNHEY and CDR2 is SMNVEV in the germline V gene (reference sequence). CDR3 length: 18 residues. The V gene end was trimmed by 4 bases and the J gene end by 0 bases; junction bases not matched to a gene: 12. In DNA form, the CDR3 reads TGTGCCAGCAGTTCAAGGCCCGGCGGGACTAACTCCTACAATGAGCAGTTCTTC. Protein product: CASSSRPGGTNSYNEQFF.

This chain connects TRBV6-5 to TRBJ1-1, with D perhaps TRBD1 (5 bases). Trimming cost V 6 bases and J 4 bases, with 18 bases left between them. CDR1 is MNHEY and CDR2 is SVGAGI in the germline V gene. CDR3 length: 15 amino acids. The DNA for the CDR3 is TGTGCCAGCAGCCCCAGGATCGGGGGGACCACTGAAGCTTTCTTT. Protein: CASSPRIGGTTEAFF.

The rearrangement links TRBV7-3 to TRBJ1-1; D unclear. This CDR3 contains 13 residues. V lost 4 bases and J 6 bases, leaving 12 bases between the germline ends. Germline CDR1 reads SGHTA; CDR2 reads FQGTGA. The CDR3 nucleotides read TGTGCCAGCAGCTGGAAGGGAGATGCTGAAGCTTTCTTT. Protein: CASSWKGDAEAFF.

The chain recombines TRBV6-1 with TRBJ2-4; 8 positions match TRBD1. V lost 7 bases, J lost 7 bases, and 6 bases stayed unmatched. The CDR3 is 13 residues long. CDR1 and CDR2 from the germline V gene are MNHNS and SASEGT. The DNA of the CDR3 is TGTGCCAGCACCAGGGACAGGTCTAACATTCAGTACTTC. This gives the protein CASTRDRSNIQYF.

This CDR3 is CASSPQGGYEQYF. CDR3 nucleotide sequence: TGTGCCAGCTCACCACAGGGAGGGTACGAGCAGTACTTC. V is TRBV18 and J is TRBJ2-7; 7 positions agree with TRBD2. Germline V CDR1 and CDR2: KGHSH, LQKENI. The CDR3 is 13 residues long. V trimming: 1 base; J trimming: 4 bases; junction bases outside the gene matches: 1. The whole variable domain, remainder taken from reference TRBV18 and TRBJ2-7, is NAGVMQNPRHLVRRRGQEARLRCSPMKGHSHVYWYRQLPEEGLKFMVYLQKENIIDESGMPKERFSAEFPKEGPSILRIQQVVRGDSAAYFCASSPQGGYEQYFGPGTRLTVT.

The chain combines TRBV7-2 with TRBJ2-3; 9 bases map to TRBD1. CDR3 length: 15 amino acids. Per germline, CDR1 SGHTA and CDR2 FQGNSA. The trim removed 7 bases at V and 2 bases at J, leaving 7 bases unmatched. This CDR3 is CASTQTGGPTDTQYF. In DNA form, the CDR3 reads TGTGCCAGCACTCAGACAGGGGGGCCCACAGATACGCAGTATTTT.

The chain links TRBV9 to TRBJ2-3; TRBD1 matches 8 bases. Germline CDR1 and CDR2: SGDLS and YYNGEE. This CDR3 spans 17 amino acids. V was clipped by 4 bases and J by 2 bases; unmatched bases: 12. The CDR3 DNA sequence: TGTGCCAGCAGCCCAATAACCGGGACAGGCATCACAGATACGCAGTATTTT. As protein: CASSPITGTGITDTQYF. The whole variable domain, filled in from reference TRBV9 and TRBJ2-3, reads DSGVTQTPKHLITATGQRVTLRCSPRSGDLSVYWYQQSLDQGLQFLIQYYNGEERAKGNILERFSAQQFPDLHSELNLSSLELGDSALYFCASSPITGTGITDTQYFGPGTRLTVL.

The CDR3 DNA is TGTGCCAGCAGCGTAGGGGCCTTGACAGGTTTCAGCACCATATATTTT. Translation: CASSVGALTGFSTIYF. The genes are TRBV9 and TRBJ1-3, with D possibly TRBD1 on 6 matching bases. V lost 0 bases and J 9 bases, leaving 19 bases between the germline ends. The CDR3 totals 16 residues. Germline values: CDR1 SGDLS, CDR2 YYNGEE. Full variable domain (missing parts from reference TRBV9 and TRBJ1-3): DSGVTQTPKHLITATGQRVTLRCSPRSGDLSVYWYQQSLDQGLQFLIQYYNGEERAKGNILERFSAQQFPDLHSELNLSSLELGDSALYFCASSVGALTGFSTIYFGEGSWLTVV.

The chain is built from TRBV4-1 and TRBJ1-2, with 9 bases fitting TRBD1. The length of the CDR3 is 16 residues. The trim removed 4 bases at V and 6 bases at J, leaving 12 bases unmatched. In germline, CDR1 is MGHRA, CDR2 YSYEKL. The CDR3 nucleotides are TGCGCCAGCAGCCGCCGAGAACCGGGACAGGGCAATGGCTACACCTTC. Translated, it gives CASSRREPGQGNGYTF.

The chain uses TRBV9 and TRBJ1-2; D perhaps matches TRBD1 (5 bases). Trimming removed 3 bases at V and 3 bases at J, with 18 bases between. Germline V gene sequence: CDR1 SGDLS, CDR2 YYNGEE. The CDR3 extends over 16 amino acids. CDR3 sequence (DNA): TGTGCCAGCAGCGCCAGACTTATGGGGGACTACTATGGCTACACCTTC. Protein product: CASSARLMGDYYGYTF.

The chain uses TRBV28 and TRBJ1-6; tentatively, D is TRBD1 (6 bases). The CDR3 contains 18 residues. Germline V CDR1 and CDR2: MDHEN, SYDVKM. V lost 5 bases to trimming and J lost 5 bases, with 22 bases between them. The CDR3 is CASSPARLGTQNNSPLHF. DNA of the CDR3: TGTGCCAGCAGTCCAGCTAGGCTCGGGACACAAAATAATTCACCCCTCCACTTT.

The V gene is TRBV4-2, the J gene TRBJ1-1, with TRBD1 matching 11 bases. J lost 10 bases, V lost 0 bases, and 7 bases had no gene match. Per the germline V gene, CDR1 is LGHNA and CDR2 is YNFKEQ. The CDR3 runs to 15 residues. The CDR3 coding sequence is TGTGCCAGCAGCCAAGAAATGGGACAGGGGGGTACAGCTTTCTTT. Translating it yields CASSQEMGQGGTAFF.

This clone was found once. The chain couples TRBV9 to TRBJ2-2, with 11 bases that match TRBD2. With 4 bases clipped from V and 5 bases from J, the junction kept 10 bases outside the gene matches. Germline values: CDR1 SGDLS, CDR2 YYNGEE. There are 17 residues in the CDR3. Here the CDR3 DNA reads TGTGCCAGCAGCTCTATAGCGGGAGGGCCGGTTACCGGGGAGCTGTTTTTT. This sequence encodes CASSSIAGGPVTGELFF. The entire variable domain, with the rest obtained from reference TRBV9 and TRBJ2-2, is as follows: DSGVTQTPKHLITATGQRVTLRCSPRSGDLSVYWYQQSLDQGLQFLIQYYNGEERAKGNILERFSAQQFPDLHSELNLSSLELGDSALYFCASSSIAGGPVTGELFFGEGSRLTVL.

Only a few counts were recorded for this clone. The chain couples TRBV10-3 to TRBJ1-2; the match to TRBD1 covers 8 bases. Losses at the gene ends were 5 bases for V and 1 base for J; bases not matched to a gene: 9. The CDR3 loop spans 16 amino acids. Germline V gene sequence: CDR1 ENHRY, CDR2 SYGVKD. CDR3 amino acids: CAISTGTGFRNYGYTF. The DNA for the CDR3 is TGTGCCATCAGTACCGGGACAGGCTTTCGTAACTATGGCTACACCTTC.

This clone was picked up a small number of times. The chain combines TRBV2 with TRBJ2-2; D perhaps matches TRBD2 (6 bases). This CDR3 has 15 residues. V lost 7 bases to trimming and J lost 0 bases, with 12 bases between them. Germline CDR1 reads SNHLY; CDR2 reads FYNNEI. CDR3 sequence reads: CASTTGLANTGELFF. CDR3 sequence (DNA): TGTGCCAGCACTACGGGACTCGCGAACACCGGGGAGCTGTTTTTT.

The rearrangement uses TRBV9 and TRBJ1-1; 7 bases align to TRBD1. The V gene's germline CDR1 is SGDLS and CDR2 YYNGEE. The CDR3 length is 15 residues. Unmatched junction bases numbered 10, after V lost 4 bases and J lost 4 bases. The CDR3 bases are TGTGCCAGCAGCTCCCCGACAGGGATGAGCACTGAAGCTTTCTTT. Translation: CASSSPTGMSTEAFF.

The chain carries TRBV6-1 and TRBJ1-4; D gene uncertain. Per germline, CDR1 MNHNS and CDR2 SASEGT. The CDR3 loop spans 13 amino acids. Trimming cost V 6 bases and J 6 bases, with 11 bases left between them. CDR3 DNA: TGTGCCAGCAGCAGGAGGATTGATGAAAAACTGTTTTTT. Translated, it gives CASSRRIDEKLFF.